Presented here are 19 T cell receptor beta chains from one specimen sequenced in a study of T cell changes during pregnancy in multiple sclerosis. Libraries were prepared by immunoSEQ multiplex PCR; TCRdb keeps only in-frame clonotypes and omits some of them. The sample includes roughly 63,000 clones, about nine tenths of them seen just once. The specimen was peripheral blood, collected in the second trimester of pregnancy. These receptors were obtained from a female donor in good health, enrolled as a control in a pregnancy study.

This chain uses TRBV5-1 with TRBJ2-3; D is perhaps TRBD1 (5 bases). In germline, CDR1 is SGHRS, CDR2 YFSETQ. CDR3 length: 13 amino acids. V dropped 4 bases and J dropped 6 bases, with 12 bases sitting between them. For the CDR3, the DNA is TGCGCCAGCAGCCTAAGACAGCAGGATACGCAGTATTTT. Its translation: CASSLRQQDTQYF.

In nucleotides, the CDR3 is TGCAGCGTTGAGGCAACGTCAACTAATGAAAAACTGTTTTTT. Translating it yields CSVEATSTNEKLFF. The chain couples TRBV29-1 to TRBJ1-4; no definite D call. The CDR3 extends over 14 amino acids. CDR1 is SQVTM, CDR2 ANQGSEA, per germline. The ends were cut back, 3 bases at V and 0 bases at J, with 8 bases in the middle.

The chain couples TRBV4-1 to TRBJ1-2, with 7 bases aligning to TRBD1. The V and J ends lost 2 bases and 0 bases, in that order; junction bases with no gene match: 3. The CDR3 covers 15 residues. The germline V gene encodes CDR1 MGHRA and CDR2 YSYEKL. CDR3 in amino acids: CASSQRDSANYGYTF. CDR3 nucleotide sequence: TGCGCCAGCAGCCAACGGGACAGTGCTAACTATGGCTACACCTTC.

The rearrangement links TRBV5-4 to TRBJ2-7; 10 bases match TRBD1. V shed 4 bases, J shed 4 bases, and the junction held 8 bases outside the gene matches. Germline CDR1 reads SGHNT; CDR2 reads YYREEE (reference sequence). The CDR3 is made up of 15 amino acids. For the CDR3, the DNA is TGTGCCAGCAGCCCGGGGACAGGGGATCCGTACGAGCAGTACTTC. As protein: CASSPGTGDPYEQYF.

This clone was observed once. The genes are TRBV5-1 and TRBJ1-1; D perhaps matches TRBD1 (6 bases). This CDR3 is built from 15 residues. CDR1 SGHRS and CDR2 YFSETQ come from the germline V gene. V lost 7 bases and J 1 base, leaving 17 bases between the germline ends. The CDR3 protein is CASGPGGQTNTEAFF. The DNA for the CDR3 is TGCGCCAGCGGCCCTGGTGGACAGACGAACACTGAAGCTTTCTTT.

The chain carries TRBV5-1 and TRBJ2-1, with 8 bases fitting TRBD2. With V trimmed by 5 bases and J by 8 bases, 9 bases remained unmatched. CDR3 length: 14 residues. Germline CDR1 SGHRS, CDR2 YFSETQ. The CDR3 loop reads CASRSGSQWDEQFF. As DNA, the CDR3 is TGCGCCAGCAGAAGCGGGAGCCAGTGGGATGAGCAGTTCTTC.

V and J are TRBV23-1 and TRBJ2-3, with 7 bases fitting TRBD2. TRBV23-1 is filed as an ORF, its function uncertain. This CDR3 has 16 amino acids. Trimming took 4 bases from V and 0 from J; bases not matched to a gene: 7. CDR3 nucleotide sequence: TGCGCCAGCAGTCGTACGAGCGGGGCTAGCACAGATACGCAGTATTTT. It encodes CASSRTSGASTDTQYF.

This sequence joins TRBV14 and TRBJ1-1; 7 nucleotides match TRBD1. Trimming cost V 7 bases and J 1 base; bases outside gene matches: 9. The germline gives CDR1 SGHDN, CDR2 FVKESK. This CDR3 has 15 residues. The CDR3 here is CASIPPGQTNTEAFF. DNA for the CDR3: TGTGCCAGCATACCACCGGGACAGACGAACACTGAAGCTTTCTTT.

The chain carries TRBV7-9 and TRBJ1-6; weak D call: TRBD1 (5 bases). This CDR3 has 15 amino acids. Trimming took 2 bases from V and 7 from J, leaving 12 bases between them. Germline assignment: CDR1 SEHNR and CDR2 FQNEAQ (reference sequence). CDR3 in amino acids: CASSLTAGKNSPLHF. In DNA form, the CDR3 reads TGTGCCAGCAGCTTAACGGCAGGGAAAAATTCACCCCTCCACTTT.

The chain couples TRBV6-5 to TRBJ2-6; TRBD1 matches at 7 bases. This CDR3 spans 16 amino acids. The germline V gene encodes CDR1 MNHEY and CDR2 SVGAGI. V lost 4 bases to trimming and J lost 0 bases; unmatched junction nucleotides: 3. The DNA for the CDR3 is TGTGCCAGCAGTTCCGGACAGGTCTCTGGGGCCAACGTCCTGACTTTC. Its protein product is CASSSGQVSGANVLTF.

The rearrangement links TRBV10-3 to TRBJ2-3; 13 bases map to TRBD2. Losses at the gene ends were 9 bases for V and 3 bases for J; bases not matched to a gene: 3. The germline gives CDR1 ENHRY, CDR2 SYGVKD. This CDR3 has 14 residues. In DNA, the CDR3 is TGTGCCATGACTAGCGGGGGGTTAACAGATACGCAGTATTTT. This encodes CAMTSGGLTDTQYF.

V gene TRBV2 combines with J gene TRBJ2-7; D uncertain. This CDR3 comprises 15 residues. Trimming removed 3 bases from V and 3 bases from J, with 15 bases in between. CDR1 and CDR2 (germline): SNHLY, FYNNEI. The CDR3 loop reads CASSDVPGEVYEQYF. CDR3 bases: TGTGCCAGCAGTGACGTACCCGGCGAGGTCTACGAGCAGTACTTC.

The CDR3: CASTTGGLGREQYF. CDR3 DNA sequence: TGTGCCAGCACCACGGGGGGACTGGGGCGCGAGCAGTACTTC. V gene TRBV7-8 combines with J gene TRBJ2-7; 7 bases line up with TRBD2. Trimming at V came to 7 bases and at J to 6 bases, leaving 12 bases not matched to a gene. The CDR3 spans 14 residues. Looked up from germline, CDR1 is SGHVS and CDR2 is FQNEAQ.

This chain connects TRBV19 to TRBJ2-1; TRBD2 agrees at 11 bases. The CDR3 is made up of 16 amino acids. Losses at the gene ends were 5 bases for V and 5 bases for J; bases not matched to a gene: 8. Germline CDR1 reads LNHDA; CDR2 reads SQIVND (reference sequence). As DNA, the CDR3 is TGTGCCAGTAGTCAATTAGCGGGGGGGTCACACAATGAGCAGTTCTTC. Protein: CASSQLAGGSHNEQFF.

The chain joins TRBV7-3 to TRBJ2-1; 10 positions agree with TRBD2. This CDR3 is built from 16 residues. Germline CDR1 SGHTA, CDR2 FQGTGA. V was clipped by 5 bases and J by 9 bases; unmatched bases: 13. CDR3 in DNA: TGTGCCAGCAGCCTAAACCCTAGCGGGGGATCCAGTGAGCAGTTCTTC. Translated: CASSLNPSGGSSEQFF.

V and J are TRBV6-6 and TRBJ1-1; 7 bases align to TRBD1. Germline CDR1 is MNHNY and CDR2 is SVGAGI (reference sequence). Trimming took 5 bases from V and 1 from J; bases not matched to a gene: 7. CDR3 size: 15 residues. In nucleotides, the CDR3 is TGTGCCAGCAGTAGGACAGGCCAAAGGAACACTGAAGCTTTCTTT. The encoded protein is CASSRTGQRNTEAFF.

V usage is TRBV7-9 and J usage is TRBJ1-2, with D possibly TRBD1 on 6 matching bases. The CDR3 spans 13 residues. The V gene lost 6 bases and the J gene lost 8 bases, with 16 bases spanning the gap. Germline V gene data show CDR1 as SEHNR and CDR2 as FQNEAQ (reference sequence). CDR3 in DNA: TGTGCCAGCAGTAAAAACGGGGGGCCCGGCTACACCTTC. Its protein product is CASSKNGGPGYTF.

The V call is TRBV5-8, the J call TRBJ2-7; D is possibly TRBD2 (6 bases). Trimming removed 1 base from V and 5 bases from J, with 13 bases in between. This CDR3 spans 14 amino acids. Germline V gene data show CDR1 as SGHTS and CDR2 as YDEGEE. The CDR3 sequence: CASSLTGRVNEQYF. The CDR3 region has the DNA TGTGCCAGCAGCTTGACCGGGAGAGTCAACGAGCAGTACTTC.

The chain is built from TRBV4-1 and TRBJ2-7; 10 bases match TRBD1. The V gene's germline CDR1 is MGHRA and CDR2 YSYEKL. The V segment lost 4 bases and the J segment 4 bases; nucleotides outside the gene matches: 7. The CDR3 runs 15 residues. CDR3 amino acids: CASSPSRTGGYEQYF. CDR3 nucleotide sequence: TGCGCCAGCAGCCCCTCGAGGACAGGGGGATACGAGCAGTACTTC.